What follows are 14 T cell receptor beta chains derived from one specimen sequenced in a study of blood T cell repertoires in COVID-19. The assay was immunoSEQ multiplex PCR, and TCRdb's table has in-frame clones only and misses some. The table has some 350,000 clones, about nine tenths seen once. Specimen: peripheral blood. Receptors originate from a woman between 45 and 65 years old with COVID-19, enrolled during active disease.

This clone was seen more than once but under ten times. Other DNA sequences from this sample encode an identical CDR3 as well. The rearrangement joins TRBV19 to TRBJ2-1; D may be TRBD1 (6 bases). The germline V gene encodes CDR1 LNHDA and CDR2 SQIVND (reference sequence). Deletions cut 5 bases from V and 1 base from J, with 12 bases between. The CDR3 has 15 residues. The CDR3 protein is CASSPGTPSYNEQFF. The CDR3 nucleotides read TGTGCCAGTAGTCCCGGGACACCTTCCTACAATGAGCAGTTCTTC.

This clone has a handful of counts. The CDR3: CASSERQAGYGYTF. As DNA, the CDR3 is TGTGCCAGCAGCGAACGACAAGCCGGCTATGGCTACACCTTC. This rearrangement joins TRBV5-8 to TRBJ1-2; no clear D. Germline CDR1 and CDR2: SGHTS and YDEGEE. This CDR3 comprises 14 residues. Trimming took 4 bases from V and 4 from J, leaving 14 bases between them. Using reference TRBV5-8 and TRBJ1-2 for the parts outside the CDR3, the full variable domain is EAGVTQSPTHLIKTRGQQATLRCSPISGHTSVYWYQQALGLGLQFLLWYDEGEERNRGNFPPRFSGRQFPNYSSELNVNALELEDSALYLCASSERQAGYGYTFGSGTRLTVV.

The chain links TRBV28 to TRBJ2-2, with 7 bases fitting TRBD2. Germline V gene data show CDR1 as MDHEN and CDR2 as SYDVKM. The CDR3 runs to 16 residues. The J segment lost 4 bases and the V segment lost 3 bases, leaving 8 bases of the junction unmatched. CDR3 in amino acids: CASSFVGGPFTGELFF. CDR3 DNA sequence: TGTGCCAGCAGTTTCGTGGGAGGGCCTTTCACCGGGGAGCTGTTTTTT.

CDR3 loop: CASSLGFTGVPAEAFF. In DNA, the CDR3 is TGTGCCAGCAGCTTAGGGTTCACAGGGGTTCCGGCTGAAGCTTTCTTT. The genes are TRBV13 and TRBJ1-1, with TRBD1 identical over 7 bases. V shed 0 bases and J 6 bases; nucleotides not matched to a gene: 10. CDR3 length: 16 residues. The germline V gene has CDR1 PRHDT and CDR2 FYEKMQ (reference sequence).

V gene TRBV6-5 combines with J gene TRBJ2-5, with D possibly TRBD2 on 5 matching bases. Germline V gene lookup returns CDR1 MNHEY and CDR2 SVGAGI. Trimming cost V 4 bases and J 5 bases, with 17 bases left between them. The CDR3 totals 15 residues. As DNA, the CDR3 is TGTGCCAGCAGTTCCGCGCGAGCGATAGCGGAGACCCAGTACTTC. Encoded protein: CASSSARAIAETQYF.

The chain combines TRBV21-1 with TRBJ1-2; whether TRBD1, the table's D call, matches the DNA was not checked. TRBV21-1 is given as a pseudogene. CDR3 length: 14 residues. The CDR3 coding sequence is TGTGCCAGCAGCGCTTCAGGGGGCGCCTGTGGCTACACCTTC. Encoded protein: CASSASGGACGYTF.

This rearrangement joins TRBV5-6 to TRBJ2-1, with D maybe TRBD1 (6 bases). The V end lost 1 base, the J end lost 1 base, and 9 bases lay between the germline ends. CDR1 is SGHDT, CDR2 YYEEEE, per germline. This CDR3 contains 15 residues. The CDR3, as DNA: TGTGCCAGCAGCTTGAGGGGGTTGTCCTACAATGAGCAGTTCTTC. This encodes CASSLRGLSYNEQFF.

The chain links TRBV24-1 to TRBJ1-2, with 8 nucleotides matching TRBD1. This CDR3 spans 15 amino acids. From germline, CDR1 is KGHDR and CDR2 SFDVKD. V lost 4 bases, J lost 2 bases, and 5 bases stayed unmatched. CDR3 amino acids: CATSDRGQENYGYTF. In nucleotides, the CDR3 is TGTGCCACCAGTGACCGGGGACAGGAAAACTATGGCTACACCTTC.

The chain carries TRBV10-2 and TRBJ2-2; 10 bases fit TRBD2. The junction had 17 bases not matched to a gene; V was cut back by 10 bases and J by 0 bases. The CDR3 runs to 19 residues. The germline V gene has CDR1 WSHSY and CDR2 SAAADI. The CDR3 loop is CATGTSGISKNANTGELFF. The CDR3 DNA sequence: TGCGCCACAGGAACTAGCGGGATCTCGAAAAACGCGAACACCGGGGAGCTGTTTTTT.

This clone was detected only a few times. The chain combines TRBV11-2 with TRBJ2-7; D uncertain. This CDR3 contains 11 residues. In germline, CDR1 is SGHAT, CDR2 FQNNGV. Trimming cost V 3 bases and J 5 bases, with 5 bases left between them. Here the CDR3 DNA reads TGTGCCAGCAGCTTCTCAGACGAGCAGTACTTC. It encodes CASSFSDEQYF.

To note about this clone: The same CDR3 also results from other DNA sequences found in this sample. The chain joins TRBV18 to TRBJ1-2; TRBD1 aligns across 9 bases. Germline CDR1 and CDR2: KGHSH and LQKENI. The CDR3 contains 15 residues. Trimming at V came to 3 bases and at J to 2 bases, leaving 4 bases not matched to a gene. The CDR3 spells CASSPQGTGNYGYTF. CDR3 nucleotide sequence: TGTGCCAGCTCACCCCAGGGGACAGGGAACTATGGCTACACCTTC.

This clone came up a few times. The chain is built from TRBV5-6 and TRBJ1-5; D remains unclear. V was trimmed by 0 bases and J by 0 bases, leaving 4 bases between them. This CDR3 contains 14 residues. From germline, CDR1 is SGHDT and CDR2 YYEEEE. CDR3 amino acids: CASSLGVSNQPQHF. DNA of the CDR3: TGTGCCAGCAGCTTGGGCGTTAGCAATCAGCCCCAGCATTTT.

This chain uses TRBV19 with TRBJ2-1; tentative D call: TRBD2 (5 bases). The CDR3 is 15 amino acids. Trimming shortened V by 9 bases and J by 9 bases, and 24 bases separated the two germline ends. The germline V gene encodes CDR1 LNHDA and CDR2 SQIVND (reference sequence). This chain's CDR3 is CASHTDIGYEGEQFF. Here the CDR3 DNA reads TGTGCCAGCCATACCGACATAGGGTACGAGGGTGAGCAGTTCTTC.

This clone has just one count. The chain couples TRBV7-9 to TRBJ1-2; the match to TRBD1 covers 11 bases. The CDR3 contains 14 residues. Looked up from germline, CDR1 is SEHNR and CDR2 is FQNEAQ (reference sequence). With 4 bases clipped from V and 8 bases from J, the junction kept 6 bases outside the gene matches. This chain's CDR3 is CASSSGQGAWGYTF. The CDR3, as DNA: TGTGCCAGCAGCTCCGGACAGGGGGCGTGGGGCTACACCTTC. The whole variable domain, remainder taken from reference TRBV7-9 and TRBJ1-2, is DTGVSQNPRHKITKRGQNVTFRCDPISEHNRLYWYRQTLGQGPEFLTYFQNEAQLEKSRLLSDRFSAERPKGSFSTLEIQRTEQGDSAMYLCASSSGQGAWGYTFGSGTRLTVV.